The 15 T cell receptor beta chains presented below share a single source sample, sequenced in a study of shared clonotypes between healthy human individuals. Libraries were prepared by immunoSEQ multiplex PCR; TCRdb keeps only in-frame clonotypes and omits some of them. The table lists about 470,000 clones, around 79% of them singletons, with approximately 13% in the top ten. The source material was PBMCs. The receptors stem from a woman in her thirties or forties in good health. Some clones in this sample may be carry-over from other donors' samples.

The chain is built from TRBV4-2 and TRBJ2-3, with TRBD2 as a possible D gene (6 bases). CDR1 and CDR2 (germline): LGHNA, YNFKEQ. V was shortened by 4 bases and J by 4 bases, with 18 bases between the two germline ends. CDR3 length equals 16 residues. The CDR3 reads CASSRQLAPRADTQYF. The CDR3 DNA reads TGTGCCAGCAGCCGACAACTAGCCCCGCGGGCAGATACGCAGTATTTT.

This clone was recorded a few times. The rearrangement links TRBV25-1 to TRBJ1-1, with D perhaps TRBD1 (5 bases). The ends were cut back, 1 base at V and 3 bases at J, with 12 bases in the middle. The CDR3 extends over 15 amino acids. Germline V gives CDR1 MGHDK, CDR2 SYGVNS. The CDR3 DNA follows: TGTGCCAGCAGTGAATCTGGGACGGGGGACACTGAAGCTTTCTTT. It specifies CASSESGTGDTEAFF. Full variable domain (outside the CDR3, taken from reference TRBV25-1 and TRBJ1-1): EADIYQTPRYLVIGTGKKITLECSQTMGHDKMYWYQQDPGMELHLIHYSYGVNSTEKGDLSSESTVSRIRTEHFPLTLESARPSHTSQYLCASSESGTGDTEAFFGQGTRLTVV.

The chain has TRBV11-2 and TRBJ1-1; weak D call: TRBD1 (6 bases). Germline values: CDR1 SGHAT, CDR2 FQNNGV. The CDR3 extends over 15 amino acids. V lost 5 bases and J lost 2, with 15 bases in between. The DNA of the CDR3 is TGTGCCAGCAGCCAGACGGGACACGTTAACACTGAAGCTTTCTTT. Protein sequence: CASSQTGHVNTEAFF. The full variable domain, rest sourced from reference TRBV11-2 and TRBJ1-1, is EAGVAQSPRYKIIEKRQSVAFWCNPISGHATLYWYQQILGQGPKLLIQFQNNGVVDDSQLPKDRFSAERLKGVDSTLKIQPAKLEDSAVYLCASSQTGHVNTEAFFGQGTRLTVV.

The gene calls are TRBV4-1 and TRBJ1-2; possibly TRBD1 for D (5 bases). This CDR3 is built from 14 residues. Germline assignment: CDR1 MGHRA and CDR2 YSYEKL. V was pared by 1 base and J by 6 bases, with 12 bases between. The DNA of the CDR3 is TGCGCCAGCAGCCAAGGGGACTCGAGGGATGGCTACACCTTC. It encodes CASSQGDSRDGYTF.

This CDR3 is CASSLGGQADEQYF. The CDR3 nucleotides read TGTGCCAGCAGCTTAGGCGGACAGGCGGACGAGCAGTACTTC. This sequence joins TRBV7-2 and TRBJ2-7, with 7 bases identical to TRBD1. The trim removed 1 base at V and 5 bases at J, leaving 5 bases unmatched. The CDR3 is made up of 14 amino acids. Germline lookup yields CDR1 SGHTA and CDR2 FQGNSA.

The chain is built from TRBV5-1 and TRBJ2-7; 8 nucleotides align to TRBD1. The CDR3 is 12 residues long. The V gene's germline CDR1 is SGHRS and CDR2 YFSETQ. V dropped 3 bases and J dropped 4; count of bases not matched to a gene: 0. DNA of the CDR3: TGCGCCAGCAGCTGGACAGGGTACGAGCAGTACTTC. It specifies CASSWTGYEQYF. Filled out from reference TRBV5-1 and TRBJ2-7, the complete variable domain reads KAGVTQTPRYLIKTRGQQVTLSCSPISGHRSVSWYQQTPGQGLQFLFEYFSETQRNKGNFPGRFSGRQFSNSRSEMNVSTLELGDSALYLCASSWTGYEQYFGPGTRLTVT.

V is TRBV29-1 and J is TRBJ2-7, with 7 bases identical to TRBD1. In germline, CDR1 is SQVTM, CDR2 ANQGSEA. This CDR3 has 14 residues. The trim removed 6 bases at V and 0 bases at J, leaving 8 bases unmatched. The CDR3 DNA is TGCAGCGTGGTGACAGGGACCAGCTCCTACGAGCAGTACTTC. This encodes CSVVTGTSSYEQYF.

CDR3 nucleotides: TGTGCCAGCAGTGAAGCAAGCAACGGGTACTATGGCTACACCTTC. Its translation: CASSEASNGYYGYTF. The V call is TRBV6-1, the J call TRBJ1-2, with D unresolved. Between the trimmed V and J ends, which lost 0 bases and 3 bases, there was a span of 11 bases. This CDR3 is 15 amino acids long. Germline-derived CDR1 and CDR2 are MNHNS and SASEGT.

This clone was picked up a small number of times. The CDR3 DNA is TGTGCCAGTAGAGCCCGAGGCGTAGCGTCGATCGAGCAGTACTTC. As protein: CASRARGVASIEQYF. This chain joins TRBV19 and TRBJ2-7; tentatively, D is TRBD2 (5 bases). V was pared by 6 bases and J by 6 bases, with 21 bases between. Germline CDR1 and CDR2: LNHDA and SQIVND (reference sequence). This CDR3 spans 15 amino acids.

The chain couples TRBV6-1 to TRBJ1-2; D is possibly TRBD1 (6 bases). Trimming took 1 base from V and 7 from J, leaving 13 bases between them. CDR3 size: 14 residues. The germline V gene has CDR1 MNHNS and CDR2 SASEGT. The CDR3 sequence: CASSEDRASPGYTF. The DNA of the CDR3 is TGTGCCAGCAGTGAAGACAGGGCAAGCCCTGGCTACACCTTC.

The rearrangement joins TRBV11-2 to TRBJ2-1, with 11 bases lining up with TRBD2. CDR1 is SGHAT and CDR2 is FQNNGV in the germline V gene. This CDR3 contains 15 residues. Unmatched junction bases numbered 3, after V lost 0 bases and J lost 8 bases. The CDR3 region has the DNA TGTGCCAGCAGCTTAGAACTAGCGGGAGTCTATGAGCAGTTCTTC. Its protein product is CASSLELAGVYEQFF. Filled out from reference TRBV11-2 and TRBJ2-1, the complete variable domain reads EAGVAQSPRYKIIEKRQSVAFWCNPISGHATLYWYQQILGQGPKLLIQFQNNGVVDDSQLPKDRFSAERLKGVDSTLKIQPAKLEDSAVYLCASSLELAGVYEQFFGPGTRLTVL.

The chain employs TRBV27 and TRBJ2-7; 12 bases fit TRBD2. With V trimmed by 2 bases and J by 1 base, 6 bases remained unmatched. The CDR3 length is 17 residues. Germline lookup yields CDR1 MNHEY and CDR2 SMNVEV (reference sequence). CDR3 sequence (DNA): TGTGCCAGCAGTTTACTAGCGGGAGGGCCTCGATCCTACGAGCAGTACTTC. Its protein is CASSLLAGGPRSYEQYF.

The chain couples TRBV10-3 to TRBJ2-1, with 10 bases lining up with TRBD1. In germline, CDR1 is ENHRY, CDR2 SYGVKD. The CDR3 runs to 14 residues. V shed 6 bases, J shed 5 bases, and the junction held 4 bases outside the gene matches. CDR3 sequence (DNA): TGTGCCATCAGACGGACAGGGGGACACAATGAGCAGTTCTTC. This gives the protein CAIRRTGGHNEQFF.

This chain links TRBV7-6 with TRBJ2-5; TRBD2 aligns across 7 bases. Near its end, the DNA agrees better with TRBJ2-7, so the J call may be wrong. The V gene's germline CDR1 is SGHVS and CDR2 FNYEAQ. This CDR3 spans 14 amino acids. CDR3 residues: CASSLGLEEDEQYF. CDR3 bases: TGTGCCAGCAGCCTTGGACTAGAGGAGGACGAGCAGTACTTC.

The rearrangement joins TRBV11-1 to TRBJ2-3; 10 bases match TRBD2. The germline V gene encodes CDR1 SGHAT and CDR2 FQDESV (reference sequence). V gave up 1 base and J gave up 5 bases; unmatched junction bases: 9. The length of the CDR3 is 17 residues. CDR3 DNA: TGTGCCAGCAGCTTAGGAGTCCGTCAGCGGGAGGGAGATACGCAGTATTTT. Protein sequence: CASSLGVRQREGDTQYF.